These 18 T cell receptor beta chains came from one sample sequenced in a study of shared clonotypes between healthy human individuals. Clones were read by immunoSEQ multiplex PCR, and TCRdb kept only the in-frame ones, dropping some. This table holds more than 400,000 clones, less than 96% found once. Sequenced input: naive CD4+ T cells sorted from blood. The subset is: CD45RA+ positively selected. The receptor set was obtained from a young woman in good health.

V is TRBV9 and J is TRBJ1-2; no clear D gene. From germline, CDR1 is SGDLS and CDR2 YYNGEE. The length of the CDR3 is 12 residues. V was clipped by 0 bases and J by 6 bases, with 6 bases between them. CDR3 nucleotides: TGTGCCAGCAGCGTAGACCGGGATGGCTACACCTTC. It yields the protein CASSVDRDGYTF.

The chain couples TRBV13 to TRBJ1-2; the match to TRBD1 covers 10 bases. The CDR3 runs 13 residues. The trim removed 5 bases at V and 8 bases at J, leaving 5 bases unmatched. Looked up from germline, CDR1 is PRHDT and CDR2 is FYEKMQ (reference sequence). The CDR3 loop reads CASSQTGGEGYTF. The CDR3 DNA sequence: TGTGCCAGCAGCCAGACAGGGGGCGAGGGCTACACCTTC. The full variable domain, its missing parts supplied by reference TRBV13 and TRBJ1-2, is AAGVIQSPRHLIKEKRETATLKCYPIPRHDTVYWYQQGPGQDPQFLISFYEKMQSDKGSIPDRFSAQQFSDYHSELNMSSLELGDSALYFCASSQTGGEGYTFGSGTRLTVV.

The chain employs TRBV9 and TRBJ2-2, with 14 bases matching TRBD2. The CDR3 runs to 23 residues. V dropped 3 bases and J dropped 4; count of bases not matched to a gene: 23. Germline V gene data show CDR1 as SGDLS and CDR2 as YYNGEE. CDR3 protein: CASSATTKRLAGGQRFTTGELFF. As DNA, the CDR3 is TGTGCCAGCAGCGCAACCACAAAACGACTAGCGGGAGGGCAGCGGTTTACCACCGGGGAGCTGTTTTTT.

This chain joins TRBV15 and TRBJ2-4; D is perhaps TRBD1 (5 bases). Looked up from germline, CDR1 is LNHNV and CDR2 is YYDKDF (reference sequence). The CDR3 runs to 16 residues. V lost 1 base and J 3 bases, leaving 13 bases between the germline ends. In DNA, the CDR3 is TGTGCCACCAGCAGAGGGATAAAACAGGACAAAAACATTCAGTACTTC. It specifies CATSRGIKQDKNIQYF.

The count of this clone is one. The chain couples TRBV25-1 to TRBJ1-2; TRBD1 matches at 9 bases. V trimming: 1 base; J trimming: 6 bases; junction bases outside the gene matches: 3. Germline CDR1 MGHDK, CDR2 SYGVNS. This CDR3 is built from 14 residues. The CDR3: CASSESWTGDGYTF. In nucleotides, the CDR3 is TGTGCCAGCAGTGAATCGTGGACAGGGGATGGCTACACCTTC.

V usage is TRBV7-7 and J usage is TRBJ1-4; 8 nucleotides align to TRBD1. V shed 5 bases, J shed 8 bases, and the junction held 4 bases outside the gene matches. Germline values: CDR1 SSHAT, CDR2 FNYEAQ (reference sequence). The CDR3 covers 13 residues. The CDR3 region has the DNA TGTGCCAGCAGCCGGACAGGGAACGAAAAACTGTTTTTT. The encoded protein is CASSRTGNEKLFF.

The chain uses TRBV18 and TRBJ2-1; D perhaps matches TRBD2 (5 bases). The germline V gene has CDR1 KGHSH and CDR2 LQKENI. V lost 1 base to trimming and J lost 5 bases, with 9 bases between them. CDR3 length: 14 amino acids. CDR3 sequence reads: CASSPQAENNEQFF. The CDR3 DNA reads as TGTGCCAGCTCACCACAAGCGGAAAACAATGAGCAGTTCTTC.

This clone showed up just a few times. Here the CDR3 DNA reads TGTGCCAGCAGCCCCGGGGGCTACGAGCAGTACTTC. Amino acid sequence: CASSPGGYEQYF. The chain combines TRBV7-8 with TRBJ2-7; maybe TRBD2 (6 bases). With 5 bases removed from V and 3 bases from J, the gap between germline ends came to 8 bases. Per the germline V gene, CDR1 is SGHVS and CDR2 is FQNEAQ. The CDR3 has 12 amino acids.

This chain joins TRBV6-1 and TRBJ1-5; possible D gene TRBD1, 5 bases. V lost 8 bases to trimming and J lost 9 bases, with 20 bases between them. Per germline, CDR1 MNHNS and CDR2 SASEGT. The CDR3 is 14 residues long. CDR3 sequence: CASRSAGMSMPQHF. CDR3 nucleotides: TGTGCCAGCCGGTCCGCAGGGATGTCTATGCCCCAGCATTTT.

This clone was seen just once. The chain is built from TRBV7-2 and TRBJ2-3; unclear D gene. Trimming took 4 bases from V and 1 from J, leaving 6 bases between them. The CDR3 has 13 residues. Germline CDR1 SGHTA, CDR2 FQGNSA. The CDR3 loop reads CASSSRGTDTQYF. The CDR3 bases are TGTGCCAGCAGCTCCCGTGGCACAGATACGCAGTATTTT.

The rearrangement links TRBV19 to TRBJ2-3; possible D gene TRBD1, 5 bases. The germline V gene encodes CDR1 LNHDA and CDR2 SQIVND (reference sequence). V dropped 9 bases and J dropped 1 base, with 20 bases sitting between them. The CDR3 runs 16 residues. As DNA, the CDR3 is TGTGCCAGATTAGTCATGTGGGTGACAGGCACAGATACGCAGTATTTT. Amino acid sequence: CARLVMWVTGTDTQYF.

To note about this clone: Other nucleotide sequences in the sample specify the same CDR3. The CDR3 region is CASSPGQTTEAFF. The CDR3 DNA sequence: TGTGCCAGCTCACCAGGACAGACCACTGAAGCTTTCTTT. The rearrangement joins TRBV18 to TRBJ1-1, with D possibly matching TRBD1 (6 bases). The CDR3 consists of 13 residues. Germline V gives CDR1 KGHSH, CDR2 LQKENI. V lost 2 bases and J lost 4, with 8 bases in between.

CDR3 coding DNA: TGTGCCAGCAGCTTCGGACGGGAGGGCACTGAAGCTTTCTTT. This translates into CASSFGREGTEAFF. V usage is TRBV2 and J usage is TRBJ1-1; D is uncertain. The CDR3 length is 14 residues. V was cut by 6 bases and J by 4 bases, with 15 bases left in between. Germline V gene lookup returns CDR1 SNHLY and CDR2 FYNNEI.

The V and J genes are TRBV7-9 and TRBJ2-5; D is undetermined. Matching the DNA end better, TRBJ2-7 makes the J call doubtful. Germline V gives CDR1 SEHNR, CDR2 FQNEAQ (reference sequence). This CDR3 contains 11 residues. The CDR3 DNA sequence: TGTGCCAGCAGCCGTGACGGCGAGCAGTACTTC. Its protein product is CASSRDGEQYF.

CDR3 amino acids: CASSLEGTGDEKLFF. CDR3 DNA sequence: TGTGCCAGCAGCTTAGAAGGGACAGGGGATGAAAAACTGTTTTTT. V usage is TRBV7-9 and J usage is TRBJ1-4; 10 nucleotides agree with TRBD1. Germline V gene sequence: CDR1 SEHNR, CDR2 FQNEAQ (reference sequence). This CDR3 has 15 amino acids. V trimming: 1 base; J trimming: 6 bases; junction bases outside the gene matches: 2.

The chain recombines TRBV28 with TRBJ2-3, with TRBD2 matching 7 bases. V shed 4 bases, J shed 1 base, and the junction held 2 bases outside the gene matches. The CDR3 extends over 14 amino acids. Germline lookup yields CDR1 MDHEN and CDR2 SYDVKM. CDR3 in DNA: TGTGCCAGCAGTTCAACTAGCGGCACAGATACGCAGTATTTT. Amino acids: CASSSTSGTDTQYF.

J is TRBJ2-5 and V is TRBV4-1; TRBD2 matches at 10 bases. The J call is uncertain, as TRBJ2-7 better fits the DNA end. The germline V gene has CDR1 MGHRA and CDR2 YSYEKL. CDR3 length: 15 amino acids. Written as DNA, the CDR3 is TGCGCCAGCAGCCAAGGCGGAGCGGGAGGGTACGAGCAGTACTTC. Encoded protein: CASSQGGAGGYEQYF.

V usage is TRBV18 and J usage is TRBJ1-3, with unresolved D. Deletions cut 6 bases from V and 0 bases from J, with 12 bases between. CDR1 is KGHSH and CDR2 is LQKENI in the germline V gene. This CDR3 comprises 15 residues. The CDR3 loop reads CASSLTLSSGNTIYF. The CDR3 nucleotides read TGTGCCAGCTCTCTCACGCTGAGCTCTGGAAACACCATATATTTT.